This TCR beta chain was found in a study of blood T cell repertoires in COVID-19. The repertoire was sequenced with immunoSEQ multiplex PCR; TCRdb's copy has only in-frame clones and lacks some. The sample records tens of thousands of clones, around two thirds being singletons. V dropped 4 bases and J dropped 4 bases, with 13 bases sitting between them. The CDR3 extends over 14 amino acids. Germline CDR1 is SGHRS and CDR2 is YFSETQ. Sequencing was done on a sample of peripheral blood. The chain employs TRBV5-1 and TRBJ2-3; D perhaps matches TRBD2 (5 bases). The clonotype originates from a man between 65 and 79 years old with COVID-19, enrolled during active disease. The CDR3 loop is CASSPARVSDTQYF. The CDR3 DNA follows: TGCGCCAGCAGCCCCGCGCGGGTTTCAGATACGCAGTATTTT.